This TCR beta chain originates from a study of blood T cell repertoires in COVID-19. Study-level information: Samples taken during acute and convalescent COVID-19 were collected in the United States, Italy and Spain. In each case, the material was cDNA or gDNA derived from T cells, B-cell-depleted T cells, or PBMCs.

In assigning cohorts, the study relied on participant-reported clinical history. Two negative PCRs, clearance, or symptom resolution had been documented for recovered Cohort 3 donors. Clones were read by immunoSEQ multiplex PCR, and TCRdb kept only the in-frame ones, dropping some. The sample consists of 110,000 to 150,000 clones, around 85% of them appearing once. Trimming pared 1 base from V and 0 bases from J, leaving 7 bases between. This CDR3 contains 15 residues. CDR1 is MGHRA and CDR2 is YSYEKL in the germline V gene. The chain carries TRBV4-1 and TRBJ1-5, with D unresolved. The TCR comes from a woman between 40 and 50 years old who had recovered from COVID-19. Sequencing was performed on PBMCs or T cells enriched from blood (not recorded which). The CDR3 loop is CASSQGPYSNQPQHF. CDR3 DNA sequence: TGCGCCAGCAGCCAAGGGCCTTATAGCAATCAGCCCCAGCATTTT.